This T cell receptor (beta chain) appears in the sequencing data of a study of patients and donors after allogeneic stem cell transplantation. CDR1 is SGHKS, CDR2 YYEKEE, per germline (reference sequence). The CDR3 has 15 residues. Trimming cost V 4 bases and J 6 bases; bases outside gene matches: 9. This clonotype was seen a handful of times. TCRdb re-called the RT-PCR reads with MiXCR, one entry per CDR3 protein. The repertoire consists of fewer than 180,000 distinct CDR3 sequences, with 30% to 45% occurring once and the leading ten covering roughly 50%. The sequenced material came from blood, either unsorted or a sorted T cell fraction (not recorded which). The chain joins TRBV5-5 to TRBJ1-4; TRBD1 matches at 7 bases. The TCR was taken from a human donor who was either an allogeneic HSCT recipient or a stem cell or donor lymphocyte infusion donor (not recorded which). It is not recorded whose cells these are; they may come from a transplant donor. The CDR3 sequence is CASSLSTGKDEKLFF. The CDR3 bases are TGTGCCAGCAGCCTATCGACAGGGAAGGATGAAAAACTGTTTTTT.